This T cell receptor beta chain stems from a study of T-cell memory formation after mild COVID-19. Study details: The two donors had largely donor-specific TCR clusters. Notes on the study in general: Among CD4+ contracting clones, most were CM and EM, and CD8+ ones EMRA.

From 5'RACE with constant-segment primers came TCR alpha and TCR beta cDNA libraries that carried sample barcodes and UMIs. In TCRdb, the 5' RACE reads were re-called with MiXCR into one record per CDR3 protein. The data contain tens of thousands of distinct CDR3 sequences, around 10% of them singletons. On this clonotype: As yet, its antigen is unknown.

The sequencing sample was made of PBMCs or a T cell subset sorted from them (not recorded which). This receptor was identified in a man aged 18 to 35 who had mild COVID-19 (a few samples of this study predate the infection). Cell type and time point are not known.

The CDR3 nucleotides are TGTGCCAGCAGTTACAGGAGGGAGTACACTGAAGCTTTCTTT. Translating gives CASSYRREYTEAFF. The V gene is TRBV6-2 or TRBV6-3, the J gene TRBJ1-1; unclear D gene. V was shortened by 2 bases and J by 3 bases, with 10 bases between the two germline ends. The CDR3 sequence is 14 residues long. CDR1 is MNHEY and CDR2 is SVGEGT in the germline V gene.